The T cell receptor (beta chain) under discussion was sequenced for a study of CD8 T cells in Susac syndrome. In the study overall: Clinically active disease was present in more than five of the sequenced Susac syndrome patients. Eight or nine of these patients were in remission. Each patient with Susac syndrome, at the time of blood draw, was therapy-naive, on corticosteroids, or on intravenous immunoglobulin alone. Whole-study results and caveats: CD8+ clonal expansion in Susac was maximal in TEMRA cells and in active patients.

The ends lost 5 bases at V and 8 bases at J; junction bases unmatched: 4. The CDR3 covers 12 residues. In germline, CDR1 is LNHDA, CDR2 SQIVND (reference sequence). Random hexamers were used to reverse transcribe the RNA input (about 0.5 to 1 ug). It was immunoSEQ multiplex PCR that amplified TCR beta CDR3 across 54 Vbeta and 13 Jbeta. In TCRdb, the immunoSEQ multiplex PCR reads were re-called with MiXCR into one record per CDR3 protein. The data show 65,000 to 100,000 distinct CDR3 sequences, approximately 96% seen once. With regard to this clonotype: Its antigen is still unknown.

The source material was CD8+ T cells from PBMCs. The chain carries TRBV19 and TRBJ1-1; 8 bases fit TRBD1. The source of this sequence is a human donor with Susac syndrome. CDR3 bases: TGTGCCAGTAGTTTGACAGGGGTCGAAGCTTTCTTT. It is translated as CASSLTGVEAFF.